This TCR beta chain originates from a study of blood T cell repertoires in COVID-19. Whole-study context: Nucleic acid was either cDNA or gDNA, and it came from T cells, B-cell-depleted T cells, or PBMCs.

In the original workflow: Amplifying reference gene primers gave estimates of nucleated cell counts. Generated by immunoSEQ multiplex PCR, the TCRdb table keeps only in-frame clones and is missing some. Clone size and the V and J calls come from that table; the DNA yielded D and trimming. The table includes approximately 300,000 clones, roughly 86% detected once. The germline V gene encodes CDR1 MNHNY and CDR2 SVGAGI (reference sequence). The length of the CDR3 is 14 residues. The germline V and J ends were trimmed by 0 bases and 4 bases, with 9 bases remaining between them. The sample was peripheral blood. The chain recombines TRBV6-6 with TRBJ1-2; D gene unclear. The sequence came from a young woman with COVID-19, enrolled during active disease. This CDR3 is CASSYSGKIYGYTF. CDR3 in DNA: TGTGCCAGCAGTTACTCCGGGAAAATCTATGGCTACACCTTC.